This T cell receptor beta chain was recovered during a study of blood T cell repertoires in COVID-19. Study context: Sites across the United States, Italy and Spain contributed samples from acute and convalescent COVID-19. PBMCs, B-cell-depleted T cells, or T cells were the source of the cDNA or gDNA that made up the material.

Authors' processing steps: Researchers report that nucleated cell counts were estimated from reference gene primer amplification. Using immunoSEQ multiplex PCR, the repertoire was profiled, and TCRdb retains in-frame clones only, with some absent. The DNA was the basis for D and trimming; V, J and clone size are from that table. The sample has 200,000 to 250,000 clones, 75% to 85% seen once; the top ten hold roughly 13%. The TCR was taken from a human donor in a cohort sampled during active COVID-19. Material: peripheral blood.

CDR3 nucleotide sequence: TGTGCCAGCAGCTTGGCCCGGGGACTAGCGTTTGCCGAGCAGTACTTC. Encoded protein: CASSLARGLAFAEQYF. V usage is TRBV5-4 and J usage is TRBJ2-7, with 10 bases identical to TRBD2. Trimming took 0 bases from V and 6 from J; bases not matched to a gene: 9. Germline CDR1 and CDR2: SGHNT and YYREEE (reference sequence). CDR3 length: 16 residues. Drawing the rest from reference TRBV5-4 and TRBJ2-7, the complete variable domain is ETGVTQSPTHLIKTRGQQVTLRCSSQSGHNTVSWYQQALGQGPQFIFQYYREEENGRGNFPPRFSGLQFPNYSSELNVNALELDDSALYLCASSLARGLAFAEQYFGPGTRLTVT.